These 19 T cell receptor beta chains were sequenced from one sample in a study of technical replicates of blood from several donors. The repertoire was sequenced with immunoSEQ multiplex PCR; TCRdb's copy has only in-frame clones and lacks some. There are 91,000 or so clones in the sample; 95% occur only once, and about 0.19% lies in the top ten. Input material: T cells isolated from PBMCs. These receptors were collected from a human donor in good health.

The J gene is TRBJ2-1, the V gene TRBV5-5; tentative D call: TRBD1 (5 bases). V lost 1 base and J lost 8, with 22 bases in between. The CDR3 contains 17 residues. Germline loops: CDR1 SGHKS, CDR2 YYEKEE (reference sequence). CDR3 in DNA: TGTGCCAGCAGCTTGCGGGCCCAGGGTTTCTTGAATTATGAGCAGTTCTTC. Its protein product is CASSLRAQGFLNYEQFF. Full variable domain (rest looked up from reference TRBV5-5 and TRBJ2-1): DAGVTQSPTHLIKTRGQQVTLRCSPISGHKSVSWYQQVLGQGPQFIFQYYEKEERGRGNFPDRFSARQFPNYSSELNVNALLLGDSALYLCASSLRAQGFLNYEQFFGPGTRLTVL.

The chain combines TRBV5-6 with TRBJ2-1; a possible D gene is TRBD2 (5 bases). CDR3 length: 15 amino acids. The germline CDR1 and CDR2 sequences are SGHDT and YYEEEE. Trimming left V 0 bases short and J 4 bases short, with 11 bases between. As DNA, the CDR3 is TGTGCCAGCAGCTTGGATTCGGGGAAGTACAATGAGCAGTTCTTC. Amino acid sequence: CASSLDSGKYNEQFF.

The genes are TRBV6-1 and TRBJ2-7, with D maybe TRBD1 (6 bases). The V end was cut by 6 bases, the J end by 6 bases, with 21 bases between. CDR3 length: 15 amino acids. Per germline, CDR1 MNHNS and CDR2 SASEGT. CDR3 sequence reads: CASSRDVVRGFEQYF. CDR3 nucleotides: TGTGCCAGCAGCCGTGATGTCGTCAGGGGCTTCGAGCAGTACTTC.

This clone showed up just once. V is TRBV29-1 and J is TRBJ2-2, with 12 bases identical to TRBD2. Germline loops: CDR1 SQVTM, CDR2 ANQGSEA. V lost 7 bases, J lost 2 bases, and 8 bases stayed unmatched. The CDR3 contains 16 residues. The CDR3 sequence: CSGLTSGSANTGELFF. The CDR3 DNA sequence: TGCAGCGGTTTGACTAGCGGGAGTGCAAACACCGGGGAGCTGTTTTTT.

The V gene is TRBV10-2, the J gene TRBJ2-1; 11 bases line up with TRBD2. V shed 6 bases and J 4 bases; nucleotides not matched to a gene: 5. CDR3 length: 15 amino acids. The germline V gene has CDR1 WSHSY and CDR2 SAAADI. The CDR3 DNA is TGCGCCAGCAGAACACTAGCGGGAGTTTACAATGAGCAGTTCTTC. Translated, it gives CASRTLAGVYNEQFF.

This clone was picked up one time. The chain links TRBV6-1 to TRBJ1-4, with 8 bases fitting TRBD1. This CDR3 contains 17 residues. Germline CDR1 and CDR2: MNHNS and SASEGT. J was trimmed by 8 bases and V by 2 bases; bases with no gene match: 13. The chain's CDR3 is CASSEFGARGHSEKLFF. The CDR3 coding sequence is TGTGCCAGCAGTGAATTTGGGGCCAGGGGGCACTCGGAAAAACTGTTTTTT.

This chain uses TRBV4-1 with TRBJ1-2, with 10 bases lining up with TRBD1. Germline V gene lookup returns CDR1 MGHRA and CDR2 YSYEKL. The CDR3 has 17 residues. J gave up 3 bases and V 4 bases, and 11 bases lay outside the gene matches. CDR3 in DNA: TGCGCCAGCAGCCCGACAGGGGGCATTGGACCGTACTATGGCTACACCTTC. Protein: CASSPTGGIGPYYGYTF.

J is TRBJ1-5 and V is TRBV7-3; D might be TRBD1 (6 bases). Germline assignment: CDR1 SGHTA and CDR2 FQGTGA. This CDR3 has 17 residues. The V end was cut by 0 bases, the J end by 0 bases, with 12 bases between. CDR3 sequence (DNA): TGTGCCAGCAGCTTAACTGGGACACCATATAGCAATCAGCCCCAGCATTTT. It yields the protein CASSLTGTPYSNQPQHF.

The V call is TRBV27, the J call TRBJ2-1, with a weak D call TRBD1 (5 bases). V lost 4 bases to trimming and J lost 6 bases, with 13 bases between them. Germline V gene sequence: CDR1 MNHEY, CDR2 SMNVEV (reference sequence). There are 14 residues in the CDR3. The CDR3 sequence: CASSYQGQGNEQFF. CDR3 sequence (DNA): TGTGCCAGCAGTTACCAGGGCCAGGGCAATGAGCAGTTCTTC.

The V gene is TRBV2, the J gene TRBJ1-2, with 7 bases that match TRBD1. V lost 5 bases, J lost 7 bases, and 7 bases stayed unmatched. Per germline, CDR1 SNHLY and CDR2 FYNNEI. The CDR3 totals 13 residues. CDR3 bases: TGTGCCAGCAGTCCTGACAGGGCCGCTGGCTACACCTTC. This sequence encodes CASSPDRAAGYTF.

The chain carries TRBV5-5 and TRBJ2-3; D is perhaps TRBD2 (6 bases). V lost 1 base, J lost 2 bases, and 14 bases lay in between. The CDR3 consists of 16 residues. Looked up from germline, CDR1 is SGHKS and CDR2 is YYEKEE (reference sequence). This CDR3 is CASSLWRDGATDTQYF. CDR3 DNA sequence: TGTGCCAGCAGCTTGTGGCGGGACGGCGCCACAGATACGCAGTATTTT.

The gene calls are TRBV9 and TRBJ2-5, with TRBD1 identical over 8 bases. This CDR3 comprises 16 residues. Germline-derived CDR1 and CDR2 are SGDLS and YYNGEE. Trimming cost V 4 bases and J 0 bases; bases outside gene matches: 8. Written as DNA, the CDR3 is TGTGCCAGCAGCCCAGGGACAGGAGCGTACCAAGAGACCCAGTACTTC. Its protein is CASSPGTGAYQETQYF. Drawing the rest from reference TRBV9 and TRBJ2-5, the complete variable domain is DSGVTQTPKHLITATGQRVTLRCSPRSGDLSVYWYQQSLDQGLQFLIQYYNGEERAKGNILERFSAQQFPDLHSELNLSSLELGDSALYFCASSPGTGAYQETQYFGPGTRLLVL.

The CDR3 DNA reads TGTGCCAGCAGTGTCGGGGGATTCCAACAAGAGACCCAGTACTTC. Residues: CASSVGGFQQETQYF. This rearrangement joins TRBV6-1 to TRBJ2-5, with D possibly being TRBD2 (6 bases). The CDR3 consists of 15 residues. V dropped 4 bases and J dropped 2 bases, with 14 bases sitting between them. Per the germline V gene, CDR1 is MNHNS and CDR2 is SASEGT.

The J gene is TRBJ2-1, the V gene TRBV6-1, with a tentative D call TRBD1 (6 bases). The CDR3 runs to 12 residues. V lost 4 bases to trimming and J lost 13 bases, with 14 bases between them. Germline CDR1 MNHNS, CDR2 SASEGT. CDR3 DNA: TGTGCCAGCAGTGGGGACACTGAGTTCCAGTTCTTC. Translating gives CASSGDTEFQFF.

With regard to this clone: The junction differs from germline at one of its ends, possibly a read error. J is TRBJ1-1 and V is TRBV5-4, with TRBD1 matching over 7 bases. The germline gives CDR1 SGHNT, CDR2 YYREEE (reference sequence). The CDR3 length is 15 residues. The CDR3 reads CASTRDRALNAEAFF. DNA for the CDR3: TGTGCCAGCACACGCGACAGGGCTCTGAACGCTGAAGCTTTCTTT.

The CDR3 coding sequence is TGTGCCAGCAGTGAGGGGGATTATAGCAATCAGCCCCAGCATTTT. The encoded protein is CASSEGDYSNQPQHF. The rearrangement links TRBV28 to TRBJ1-5; D possibly corresponds to TRBD1 (6 bases). V gave up 5 bases and J gave up 0 bases, with 11 bases separating them. The germline CDR1 and CDR2 sequences are MDHEN and SYDVKM. This CDR3 is built from 15 residues.

The chain carries TRBV7-9 and TRBJ2-1; 7 positions match TRBD2. CDR3 length: 12 residues. CDR1 SEHNR and CDR2 FQNEAQ come from the germline V gene (reference sequence). V lost 5 bases, J lost 9 bases, and 4 bases stayed unmatched. The DNA of the CDR3 is TGTGCCAGCAGCCCCACGGGGGGTGAGCAGTTCTTC. Translation gives CASSPTGGEQFF.

V gene TRBV21-1 combines with J gene TRBJ1-2; TRBD1 reflects the table's D call only, with no check against the DNA. TRBV21-1 has pseudogene status. CDR3 length: 14 amino acids. The CDR3 spells CASSPPTGGGGYTF. Written as DNA, the CDR3 is TGTGCCAGCAGCCCTCCAACAGGGGGCGGTGGCTACACCTTC.

Comment on this clone: At the DNA level, this CDR3 is encoded by other sequences in the same sample as well. This chain links TRBV6-5 with TRBJ2-7, with TRBD1 matching 10 bases. This CDR3 is built from 14 residues. V lost 2 bases and J lost 4; bases outside the gene matches: 2. Germline CDR1 and CDR2: MNHEY and SVGAGI. The CDR3 DNA is TGTGCCAGCAGTTACCGGGACAGGGGTTACGAGCAGTACTTC. Translating gives CASSYRDRGYEQYF.